Listed below are T cell receptor beta chains from one sample, sequenced in a study of a mutant IDH1 vaccine in newly diagnosed glioma. TCRdb's copy holds only in-frame clones and misses some; the assay was immunoSEQ multiplex PCR. This table has 20,000 to 30,000 clones, roughly 82% appearing once. These receptors' antigens are unknown. This specimen was PBMCs, taken from a glioma patient whose treatment included an IDH1 peptide vaccine. The receptor set was obtained from a man in his forties with glioma. Some clones in this sample may be carry-over from other donors' samples. CDR3s include the opening cysteine and the closing phenylalanine or tryptophan. D genes are given only for firm matches.

D gene,V gene,J gene,CDR3 protein,CDR3 DNA
.,TRBV14,TRBJ1-5,CASSQGPLSDNQPQHF,TGTGCCAGCAGCCAAGGGCCCCTTAGTGACAATCAGCCCCAGCATTTT
.,TRBV7-2,TRBJ1-5,CASSLGVYQPQHF,TGTGCCAGCAGCTTAGGAGTATATCAGCCCCAGCATTTT
.,TRBV4-2,TRBJ2-7,CASSRDLTGSFNEQYF,TGTGCCAGCAGCCGCGACCTTACAGGGTCTTTTAACGAGCAGTACTTC
.,TRBV5-1,TRBJ1-1,CASSFGLTNTEAFF,TGCGCCAGCAGCTTTGGGCTCACGAACACTGAAGCTTTCTTT
.,TRBV28,TRBJ1-2,CASRSGNYGYTF,TGTGCCAGCAGGTCGGGTAACTATGGCTACACCTTC
TRBD1,TRBV4-2,TRBJ1-2,CASSQIQGRYGYTF,TGTGCCAGCAGCCAGATACAGGGGCGCTATGGCTACACCTTC
TRBD2,TRBV5-1,TRBJ2-3,CASSLGLAGGLPDTQYF,TGCGCCAGCAGCTTGGGACTAGCGGGGGGGCTACCAGATACGCAGTATTTT
.,TRBV7-9,TRBJ1-1,CASSLQGKPAFF,TGTGCCAGCAGCCTACAGGGCAAGCCGGCTTTCTTT
.,TRBV14,TRBJ1-1,CASSSLGRDTEAFF,TGTGCCAGCAGCTCGTTGGGACGGGACACTGAAGCTTTCTTT
.,TRBV19,TRBJ2-5,CASSWGQETQYF,TGTGCCAGTAGTTGGGGGCAAGAGACCCAGTACTTC
.,TRBV19,TRBJ1-6,CASSIGGGDRNNSPLHF,TGTGCCAGTAGTATCGGAGGCGGGGACCGAAATAATTCACCCCTCCACTTT
.,TRBV19,TRBJ1-2,CASSMSVDFYGYTF,TGTGCCAGTAGTATGTCCGTTGACTTCTATGGCTACACCTTC